These T cell receptor beta chains were read from a single sample in a study of T-cell reconstitution after alpha-beta-depleted transplantation in children. From the PCR reads, TCRdb called clonotypes with MiXCR, one entry per CDR3 protein. The table includes some 200,000 distinct CDR3 sequences, roughly a tenth detected once. The material was PBMCs from the stem cell graft donor, obtained from the stem cell graft. Every receptor here comes from a human donor who donated a stem cell graft to a child with SCID. CDR3s include the opening cysteine and the closing phenylalanine or tryptophan.

V	J	CDR3
TRBV7-9	TRBJ2-1	CASSPLAGLQFF
TRBV5-1	TRBJ2-2	CASHPLAGANTGELFF
TRBV7-6	TRBJ2-3	CASSSGTIRDTQYF
TRBV6-4	TRBJ1-1	CASSAHGDYTEAFF
TRBV20-1	TRBJ2-3	CSARAGTSTDTQYF
TRBV6-5	TRBJ1-1	CASSYDSMNTEAFF
TRBV5-1	TRBJ2-1	CASSLDLAGGPNGEQFF
TRBV12-3/TRBV12-4	TRBJ2-1	CASSSDVHEQFF
TRBV6-5	TRBJ2-7	CASSARPTGTGFYEQYF
TRBV28	TRBJ1-3	CASSFSTGKGTSGNTIYF
TRBV7-8	TRBJ2-7	CASSPERLSYEQYF
TRBV5-1	TRBJ2-7	CASSLEGGGYEQYF
TRBV12-3/TRBV12-4	TRBJ2-1	CASSSGQTGPSYNEQFF
TRBV7-8	TRBJ1-4	CASSLGHGEKEKLFF
TRBV5-1	TRBJ1-2	CASSLGGGPPGGYTF
TRBV20-1	TRBJ2-1	CSASTGHLPYNEQFF
TRBV10-3	TRBJ1-5	CAISDSPNQPQHF
TRBV20-1	TRBJ1-2	CSARGGWWMGAIYGYTF
TRBV30	TRBJ1-2	CACHSDSYGYTF
TRBV5-1	TRBJ2-1	CASSSPGGYNEQFF
TRBV28	TRBJ1-5	CASSRMTGGARGQPQHF
TRBV20-1	TRBJ1-1	CSARSRTARNTEAFF
TRBV3-1	TRBJ2-2	CASSQVLGSGELFF
TRBV28	TRBJ2-7	CASRDLTGSSYEQYF
TRBV15	TRBJ2-1	CATSRDVGSSYNEQFF
TRBV18	TRBJ2-1	CASSPPGTGGKGQFF
TRBV5-1	TRBJ2-3	CASSPHLPGGDTQYF
TRBV6-6	TRBJ2-1	CASTGGRDEQFF
TRBV6-5	TRBJ1-6	CASSNRDGDNSPLHF
TRBV5-1	TRBJ1-1	CASSGGPLGAAFF
TRBV28	TRBJ1-1	CASSSWDRSAEAFF
TRBV5-8	TRBJ2-2	CASSLEWVVNTGELFF
TRBV7-9	TRBJ2-3	CASSLGRDTQYF
TRBV20-1	TRBJ2-3	CSARTSSDTQYF
TRBV29-1	TRBJ2-1	CSGRQGAVEQFF
TRBV7-2	TRBJ1-2	CASSLRDLYGYTF
TRBV15	TRBJ2-3	CATSISGGITDTQYF
TRBV7-2	TRBJ1-1	CASSLWTGETEAFF
TRBV20-1	TRBJ1-2	CSGGSNYGYTF
TRBV5-1	TRBJ2-1	CASSLGQGFISYNEQFF
TRBV9	TRBJ2-7	CASSVGSGTYEQYF
TRBV6-1	TRBJ1-2	CASSEQGGSGYGYTF
TRBV7-3	TRBJ2-5	CASSQVAGDQETQYF
TRBV3-1	TRBJ2-7	CATTKDRYTYEQYF
TRBV28	TRBJ2-6	CASSFTGTGANVLTF
TRBV27	TRBJ1-2	CASSFGRGYGGHYGYTF
TRBV20-1	TRBJ2-3	CSAEEGTSGGSSTDTQYF
TRBV2	TRBJ1-5	CASSVRQGLDQPQHF
TRBV5-1	TRBJ2-7	CASSLGLAGHSYEQYF
TRBV29-1	TRBJ2-7	CSAAGVAFEQYF